These T cell receptor beta chains were read from a single sample in a study of T cell changes during pregnancy in multiple sclerosis. Profiled with immunoSEQ multiplex PCR; TCRdb holds only in-frame clones, not every one. Of 65,000 to 85,000 clones listed, roughly 94% are singletons. The input for sequencing was peripheral blood, taken in the second trimester of pregnancy. These receptors originate from a female donor in good health, enrolled as a control in a pregnancy study. Both conserved end residues are part of each CDR3. D genes are given only for firm matches. Size tells how often a clone was seen (once, few, many) or the class of an expanded clone, and some rows leave it out.

>NA|NA|TRBJ2-3|TRBV5-1
CASSLEGRSGTDTQYF
TGCGCCAGCAGCTTGGAGGGGCGTTCCGGCACAGATACGCAGTATTTT
>few|NA|TRBJ1-5|TRBV6-1
CASSDNSNQPQHF
TGTGCCAGCAGTGACAATAGCAATCAGCCCCAGCATTTT
>NA|TRBD1|TRBJ2-7|TRBV25-1
CASRASRGIEQYF
TGTGCCAGCAGGGCGAGCAGGGGGATCGAGCAGTACTTC
>NA|NA|TRBJ2-3|TRBV5-6
CASSFDSRRMADTQYF
TGTGCCAGCAGCTTTGACTCTCGTCGGATGGCAGATACGCAGTATTTT
>NA|TRBD1|TRBJ1-1|TRBV29-1
CSVTGQGGVSRQGGEAFF
TGCAGCGTGACTGGACAGGGAGGAGTAAGTAGGCAAGGGGGTGAAGCTTTCTTT
>once|TRBD1|TRBJ1-2|TRBV5-1
CASSLTGAGGYTF
TGCGCCAGCAGCTTGACAGGGGCTGGGGGCTACACCTTC
>NA|NA|TRBJ2-3|TRBV9
CASSVATAPDTQYF
TGTGCCAGCAGCGTAGCTACTGCACCAGATACGCAGTATTTT
>NA|NA|TRBJ1-2|TRBV6-5
CASSLMGLDYGYTF
TGTGCCAGCAGTCTCATGGGGCTCGACTATGGCTACACCTTC
>NA|TRBD2|TRBJ2-7|TRBV2
CASRDVVAGPYEQYF
TGTGCCAGCAGGGACGTGGTAGCGGGGCCCTACGAGCAGTACTTC
>NA|NA|TRBJ2-5|TRBV5-1
CASSLGQISQETQYF
TGCGCCAGCAGCTTGGGACAGATCTCACAAGAGACCCAGTACTTC
>NA|TRBD2|TRBJ2-1|TRBV5-4
CASSLGLARNNEQFF
TGTGCCAGCAGCTTAGGACTAGCGAGGAACAATGAGCAGTTCTTC
>NA|TRBD1|TRBJ2-2|TRBV6-1
CASSSGTETGELFF
TGTGCCAGCAGTTCCGGGACAGAGACCGGGGAGCTGTTTTTT
>NA|TRBD1|TRBJ1-2|TRBV10-3
CAIRSTGDAGGYTF
TGTGCCATCCGATCAACAGGGGACGCTGGAGGCTACACCTTC
>once|NA|TRBJ2-1|TRBV18
CASSQTGYEQFF
TGTGCCAGCTCACAAACAGGGTATGAGCAGTTCTTC
>NA|TRBD1|TRBJ2-1|TRBV27
CASSSGTGANEQFF
TGTGCCAGCAGTTCCGGGACAGGGGCCAATGAGCAGTTCTTC
>NA|TRBD1|TRBJ1-1|TRBV4-1
CASSPPRQGTNTEAFF
TGCGCCAGCAGCCCGCCCAGACAGGGAACGAACACTGAAGCTTTCTTT
>NA|NA|TRBJ2-4|TRBV18
CASSSLGDIQYF
TGTGCCAGCTCATCTTTAGGAGACATTCAGTACTTC
>once|TRBD2|TRBJ2-3|TRBV6-1
CASRLSGGHTDTQYF
TGTGCCAGCAGACTTAGCGGGGGACACACAGATACGCAGTATTTT
>NA|TRBD1|TRBJ2-7|TRBV2
CASRVQGAVDEQYF
TGTGCCAGCAGAGTACAGGGGGCGGTGGACGAGCAGTACTTC
>NA|NA|TRBJ2-1|TRBV7-9
CASSRFHRGEQFF
TGTGCCAGCAGCCGATTCCATCGGGGTGAGCAGTTCTTC
>NA|TRBD1|TRBJ1-5|TRBV7-2
CASSLTGQGYQPQHF
TGTGCCAGCAGCTTAACGGGACAGGGTTATCAGCCCCAGCATTTT
>NA|NA|TRBJ2-3|TRBV29-1
CSVVGLITDTQYF
TGCAGCGTTGTCGGACTGATCACAGATACGCAGTATTTT
>NA|TRBD1|TRBJ2-7|TRBV6-5
CASISAIGQGYEQYF
TGTGCCAGCATCTCCGCAATTGGACAGGGCTACGAGCAGTACTTC
>NA|TRBD2|TRBJ2-1|TRBV5-4
CASSVPGLAGGPSEQFF
TGTGCCAGCAGCGTCCCCGGACTAGCGGGAGGGCCCAGTGAGCAGTTCTTC
>NA|NA|TRBJ1-5|TRBV2
CASSPGQTSNQPQHF
TGTGCCAGCAGTCCGGGACAAACGAGCAATCAGCCCCAGCATTTT
>NA|TRBD1|TRBJ1-2|TRBV28
CAGRGQLGGYTF
TGTGCCGGTAGGGGACAGCTAGGGGGCTACACCTTC
>NA|NA|TRBJ1-2|TRBV5-4
CASSLGGTDYGYTF
TGTGCCAGCAGCTTGGGGGGGACTGACTATGGCTACACCTTC
>NA|TRBD2|TRBJ2-2|TRBV2
CASSEKAGLTGELFF
TGTGCCAGCAGTGAAAAAGCGGGACTAACCGGGGAGCTGTTTTTT
>NA|NA|TRBJ2-1|TRBV29-1
CSVEPLGGGNNEQFF
TGCAGCGTTGAACCCCTGGGCGGAGGAAACAATGAGCAGTTCTTC
>few|TRBD1|TRBJ1-5|TRBV2
CASGLGTAKLGYSNQPQHF
TGTGCCAGCGGCTTAGGGACAGCAAAACTAGGCTATAGCAATCAGCCCCAGCATTTT
>NA|TRBD1|TRBJ2-7|TRBV28
CASTNFRGSSYEQYF
TGTGCCAGCACAAATTTCAGGGGGAGCTCCTACGAGCAGTACTTC
>NA|TRBD1|TRBJ2-5|TRBV5-1
CASSLGTAQETQYF
TGCGCCAGCAGCCTCGGGACAGCCCAAGAGACCCAGTACTTC
>NA|NA|TRBJ2-1|TRBV9
CASSEAASSYNEQFF
TGTGCCAGCAGCGAGGCGGCTTCCTCCTACAATGAGCAGTTCTTC
>NA|TRBD2|TRBJ2-1|TRBV5-1
CASSLAAGHNEQFF
TGCGCCAGCAGCTTGGCAGCGGGACACAATGAGCAGTTCTTC
>NA|TRBD1|TRBJ2-7|TRBV10-3
CAIQGQISYEQYF
TGTGCCATTCAGGGACAGATTTCCTACGAGCAGTACTTC
>NA|TRBD1|TRBJ2-1|TRBV19
CASSRDRYNEQFF
TGTGCCAGTAGTCGGGACAGGTACAATGAGCAGTTCTTC
>once|TRBD2|TRBJ2-1|TRBV28
CASLSSGAYNEQFF
TGTGCCAGCTTATCTAGCGGGGCCTACAATGAGCAGTTCTTC
>NA|TRBD1|TRBJ2-1|TRBV6-5
CAAGGSSYNEQFF
TGTGCAGCAGGGGGAAGCTCCTACAATGAGCAGTTCTTC
>once|NA|TRBJ2-3|TRBV18
CASSPIEEQYF
TGTGCCAGCTCACCAATCGAGGAGCAGTATTTT
>NA|TRBD2|TRBJ2-1|TRBV2
CASSEALAGGENEQFF
TGTGCCAGCAGTGAAGCGCTTGCGGGAGGGGAAAATGAGCAGTTCTTC
>NA|NA|TRBJ2-2|TRBV5-1
CASSLFPAGELFF
TGCGCCAGCAGCTTGTTCCCCGCGGGGGAGCTGTTTTTT
>NA|NA|TRBJ2-1|TRBV19
CASSIDLTQRESYNEQFF
TGTGCCAGTAGTATAGATCTTACTCAAAGGGAGAGTTACAATGAGCAGTTCTTC
>NA|TRBD1|TRBJ1-1|TRBV10-3
CAISEQGAGNTEAFF
TGTGCCATCAGTGAGCAGGGGGCGGGAAACACTGAAGCTTTCTTT
>NA|NA|TRBJ2-3|TRBV4-1
CASSQEPSDWTSTDTQYF
TGCGCCAGCAGCCAAGAGCCCTCGGACTGGACTAGCACAGATACGCAGTATTTT
>NA|NA|TRBJ1-6|TRBV18
CASSADPTGSPLHF
TGTGCCAGCTCAGCGGATCCTACAGGGTCACCCCTCCACTTT
>NA|NA|TRBJ2-7|TRBV28
CASSSRGSPGSYEQYF
TGTGCCAGCAGTTCCCGGGGTAGCCCAGGCTCCTACGAGCAGTACTTC
>NA|TRBD2|TRBJ2-3|TRBV4-1
CASSLTSSSGTISTDTQYF
TGCGCCAGCAGCCTAACTTCCTCTAGCGGGACCATCAGCACAGATACGCAGTATTTT